This T cell receptor (beta chain) was recovered during a study of cytomegalovirus exposure and HLA in healthy donors. Whole-study findings and limits: Several top significant clusters appeared, in a later analysis, to be linked to common viral pathogens. By a later analysis, the bulk of CMV-associated TCR beta chains appeared HLA-restricted. Highest at DRB1 and lowest at HLA-C, TCR association rates differed among HLA loci in a later analysis.

The PCR used 60 Vbeta and 13 Jbeta primers. Per the authors' pipeline: An analysis that came later counted some 81 million unique TCR beta chains, around 12 million shared. Clones were sequenced by immunoSEQ multiplex PCR, and TCRdb holds only the in-frame ones, with some missing. That table is the source of V, J and clone size, and D and trimming were worked out from the DNA. The sample has roughly 88,000 clones; around 80% are singletons. As to this clone: The antigen is unknown.

Germline assignment: CDR1 ENHRY and CDR2 SYGVKD. V shed 5 bases and J 3 bases; nucleotides not matched to a gene: 5. CDR3 size: 14 residues. The rearrangement joins TRBV10-3 to TRBJ2-7, with 9 bases identical to TRBD1. The TCR was taken from a man aged 25-45 years in good health and CMV-seropositive. Specimen: PBMCs. This CDR3 reads CAISSGTGYYEQYF. The CDR3 DNA reads as TGTGCCATCAGTTCCGGGACAGGGTACTACGAGCAGTACTTC.